These 29 T cell receptor beta chains were sequenced from one sample in a study of T cell repertoires in ileal Crohn's disease. The time point is: neoterminal ileum biopsy at postoperative endoscopy, about 6 months after surgery. Profiled with immunoSEQ multiplex PCR; TCRdb holds only in-frame clones, not every one. This table has about 12,000 clones, around four fifths appearing once. Sequenced material: ileal tissue. The receptor set was obtained from an adult with Crohn's disease.

There are a few counts of this clone. Compared with germline, one end of the junction differs, possibly owing to a read error. V and J are TRBV28 and TRBJ2-2, with 8 bases lining up with TRBD2. Germline V gene data show CDR1 as MDHEN and CDR2 as SYDVKM. The CDR3 sequence is 17 residues long. The CDR3 DNA follows: TGTGCCAGCAGTCCCATTGGGCGGGGGGCGAACATCGGGGAGCTGTTTTTT. Translation: CASSPIGRGANIGELFF.

The chain has TRBV6-1 and TRBJ2-7; D gene unclear. Germline lookup yields CDR1 MNHNS and CDR2 SASEGT. This CDR3 is 12 amino acids long. V gave up 2 bases and J gave up 4 bases, with 6 bases separating them. In nucleotides, the CDR3 is TGTGCCAGCAGTGAACCCCCGTACGAGCAGTACTTC. This codes for CASSEPPYEQYF.

The J gene is TRBJ1-3, the V gene TRBV7-9; D unresolved. V was pared by 4 bases and J by 0 bases, with 7 bases between. The germline gives CDR1 SEHNR, CDR2 FQNEAQ (reference sequence). The CDR3 runs to 14 residues. CDR3 in amino acids: CASSSSISGNTIYF. CDR3 bases: TGTGCCAGCAGCTCCAGTATCTCTGGAAACACCATATATTTT.

The CDR3 region is CASRLEASGSYEQYF. The CDR3 coding sequence is TGTGCAAGTCGCTTAGAGGCTAGCGGATCCTACGAGCAGTACTTC. V gene TRBV12-2 combines with J gene TRBJ2-5; the table calls TRBD2, which could not be checked here. With the DNA end fitting TRBJ2-7 better, the J assignment may be wrong. TRBV12-2 is annotated as a pseudogene. This CDR3 has 15 amino acids.

V gene TRBV18 combines with J gene TRBJ2-7; possible D gene TRBD2, 6 bases. The CDR3 runs to 14 residues. CDR1 and CDR2 from the germline V gene are KGHSH and LQKENI. Trimming took off 2 bases at V and 7 bases at J, with 15 bases between the two ends. CDR3: CASSPGGERREQYF. The CDR3 bases are TGTGCCAGCTCACCAGGAGGGGAACGGAGGGAGCAGTACTTC.

In its sample, this clone was seen a few times. The J gene is TRBJ2-3, the V gene TRBV7-2; 16 bases align to TRBD2. Germline loops: CDR1 SGHTA, CDR2 FQGNSA. This CDR3 contains 18 residues. The V segment lost 2 bases and the J segment 2 bases; nucleotides outside the gene matches: 4. CDR3 DNA sequence: TGTGCCAGCAGCTTAAGGGGGACTAGCGGGGGGGTCACAGATACGCAGTATTTT. Its translation: CASSLRGTSGGVTDTQYF.

The rearrangement uses TRBV10-3 and TRBJ2-3; D is possibly TRBD2 (6 bases). Germline CDR1 reads ENHRY; CDR2 reads SYGVKD. Trimming shortened V by 0 bases and J by 4 bases, and 11 bases separated the two germline ends. The CDR3 has 15 amino acids. The CDR3 here is CAISESKGGPDTQYF. The CDR3 nucleotides are TGTGCCATCAGTGAGTCGAAGGGAGGACCAGATACGCAGTATTTT.

The chain joins TRBV27 to TRBJ2-1, with 9 bases that match TRBD2. Germline lookup yields CDR1 MNHEY and CDR2 SMNVEV (reference sequence). V was clipped by 6 bases and J by 2 bases; unmatched bases: 11. The CDR3 runs to 17 residues. The CDR3 sequence is CASSLAGRSGAYNEQFF. CDR3 nucleotide sequence: TGTGCCAGCAGCCTAGCGGGGAGGAGCGGGGCCTACAATGAGCAGTTCTTC.

This chain joins TRBV10-3 and TRBJ2-7; weak D call: TRBD1 (6 bases). The CDR3 covers 13 residues. V was shortened by 3 bases and J by 3 bases, with 9 bases between the two germline ends. Germline V lookup: CDR1 ENHRY, CDR2 SYGVKD. The CDR3 DNA is TGTGCCATCAGTGATAACAGGGACTACGAGCAGTACTTC. Protein sequence: CAISDNRDYEQYF.

This clone was detected only a few times. The chain uses TRBV7-3 and TRBJ1-1, with TRBD1 matching 8 bases. V was pared by 2 bases and J by 5 bases, with 7 bases of the junction left unmatched. The V gene's germline CDR1 is SGHTA and CDR2 FQGTGA. The CDR3 extends over 15 amino acids. In nucleotides, the CDR3 is TGTGCCAGCAGCTTATCAGGGGGCGGGATGACTGAAGCTTTCTTT. It translates to CASSLSGGGMTEAFF.

This sequence joins TRBV30 and TRBJ1-3; perhaps TRBD1 as D (6 bases). CDR1 and CDR2 from the germline V gene are GTSNPN and SVGIG (reference sequence). The CDR3 is 15 residues long. Trimming removed 5 bases at V and 0 bases at J, with 14 bases between. In nucleotides, the CDR3 is TGTGCCTGGCAAGAGGGACAAAGCTCTGGAAACACCATATATTTT. This gives the protein CAWQEGQSSGNTIYF.

The V call is TRBV18, the J call TRBJ2-3, with 7 nucleotides matching TRBD1. The germline CDR1 and CDR2 sequences are KGHSH and LQKENI. The CDR3 contains 14 residues. J was trimmed by 6 bases and V by 2 bases; bases with no gene match: 5. This chain's CDR3 is CASSPTTGRDTQYF. The CDR3 coding sequence is TGTGCCAGCTCACCAACGACAGGGCGCGATACGCAGTATTTT. Supplemented by reference TRBV18 and TRBJ2-3, the full variable domain reads NAGVMQNPRHLVRRRGQEARLRCSPMKGHSHVYWYRQLPEEGLKFMVYLQKENIIDESGMPKERFSAEFPKEGPSILRIQQVVRGDSAAYFCASSPTTGRDTQYFGPGTRLTVL.

J is TRBJ1-5 and V is TRBV29-1, with 7 positions matching TRBD1. The CDR3 length is 14 residues. CDR1 is SQVTM, CDR2 ANQGSEA, per germline. The V gene end was trimmed by 4 bases and the J gene end by 3 bases; junction bases not matched to a gene: 6. The DNA of the CDR3 is TGCAGCGTTGTCGTCGGACAGGACAATCAGCCCCAGCATTTT. Amino acids: CSVVVGQDNQPQHF.

This clone was recorded a few times. This sequence joins TRBV2 and TRBJ1-1, with a possible D match to TRBD1 (6 bases). This CDR3 comprises 15 residues. The germline V gene encodes CDR1 SNHLY and CDR2 FYNNEI. Trimming cost V 3 bases and J 1 base, with 12 bases left between them. CDR3 amino acids: CASSDGQPSNTEAFF. The CDR3 region has the DNA TGTGCCAGCAGTGACGGACAGCCTTCGAACACTGAAGCTTTCTTT.

V and J are TRBV6-1 and TRBJ2-1; a weak D match, TRBD1 (5 bases). V lost 4 bases and J 2 bases, leaving 15 bases between the germline ends. Per germline, CDR1 MNHNS and CDR2 SASEGT. This CDR3 spans 16 amino acids. CDR3 region: CASSAGRAGTYNEQFF. CDR3 DNA sequence: TGTGCCAGCAGTGCTGGTAGGGCAGGGACCTACAATGAGCAGTTCTTC.

The count of this clone is one. CDR3 loop: CASSDSGNTGELFF. The CDR3 nucleotides are TGTGCCAGCAGCGACTCAGGCAACACCGGGGAGCTGTTTTTT. The chain recombines TRBV9 with TRBJ2-2; D not resolved. Per germline, CDR1 SGDLS and CDR2 YYNGEE. This CDR3 is built from 14 residues. The V end was cut by 3 bases, the J end by 2 bases, with 8 bases between. Filled out from reference TRBV9 and TRBJ2-2, the complete variable domain reads DSGVTQTPKHLITATGQRVTLRCSPRSGDLSVYWYQQSLDQGLQFLIQYYNGEERAKGNILERFSAQQFPDLHSELNLSSLELGDSALYFCASSDSGNTGELFFGEGSRLTVL.

This clone has a single count. At one end, the junction sequence differs from germline, possibly due to a read error. The chain uses TRBV2 and TRBJ2-5, with D tentatively TRBD1 (6 bases). The CDR3 covers 11 residues. Germline V gives CDR1 SNHLY, CDR2 FYNNEI. CDR3 in amino acids: CASRALDSPNF. The CDR3, as DNA: TGTGCCAGCAGAGCGCTGGACAGTCCAAACTTC.

The chain uses TRBV11-2 and TRBJ2-5; TRBD2 aligns across 9 bases. The CDR3 is 16 residues long. Germline-derived CDR1 and CDR2 are SGHAT and FQNNGV. V trimming: 1 base; J trimming: 2 bases; junction bases outside the gene matches: 5. For the CDR3, the DNA is TGTGCCAGCAGCTTAGGGGCTAGCGGGACTCAAGAGACCCAGTACTTC. Translating it yields CASSLGASGTQETQYF.

This clone came up a few times. The J gene is TRBJ2-7, the V gene TRBV27; 9 nucleotides line up with TRBD2. J was trimmed by 4 bases and V by 4 bases; bases with no gene match: 5. The CDR3 spans 14 residues. CDR1 is MNHEY, CDR2 SMNVEV, per germline (reference sequence). Written as DNA, the CDR3 is TGTGCCAGCAGTTCGGGGACTAGCAGATACGAGCAGTACTTC. Its protein product is CASSSGTSRYEQYF.

J is TRBJ2-3 and V is TRBV11-3, with 11 bases lining up with TRBD2. CDR1 is SGHNT and CDR2 is YENEEA in the germline V gene. The trim removed 5 bases at V and 2 bases at J, leaving 6 bases unmatched. This CDR3 is 16 amino acids long. Written as DNA, the CDR3 is TGTGCCAGCAGCCATGGACTAGCGGGTTACACAGATACGCAGTATTTT. It specifies CASSHGLAGYTDTQYF.

This chain links TRBV5-5 with TRBJ2-5; D is perhaps TRBD2 (6 bases). This CDR3 comprises 15 residues. V shed 0 bases and J shed 4 bases, with 13 bases lying between them. CDR1 and CDR2 (germline): SGHKS, YYEKEE (reference sequence). The CDR3 coding sequence is TGTGCCAGCAGCTTGGCCCGGGGAGGTGGAGAGACCCAGTACTTC. Translating it yields CASSLARGGGETQYF.

The chain carries TRBV7-9 and TRBJ2-6; D unresolved. Trimming shortened V by 3 bases and J by 13 bases, and 16 bases separated the two germline ends. This CDR3 comprises 14 residues. In germline, CDR1 is SEHNR, CDR2 FQNEAQ (reference sequence). The CDR3 bases are TGTGCCAGCAGCTTCCCGTCGCCGGTCGAAGTCCTGACTTTC. Translated, it gives CASSFPSPVEVLTF.

The V and J genes are TRBV7-9 and TRBJ1-2, with TRBD1 matching over 11 bases. The germline gives CDR1 SEHNR, CDR2 FQNEAQ (reference sequence). The V segment lost 5 bases and the J segment 4 bases; nucleotides outside the gene matches: 6. The CDR3 contains 15 residues. CDR3 DNA sequence: TGTGCCAGCAGCCGGACAGGGGGCGCGATCTATGGCTACACCTTC. It codes for CASSRTGGAIYGYTF.

CDR3 sequence reads: CASSVGSWGGGTDTQYF. CDR3 DNA sequence: TGTGCCAGCAGCGTAGGTTCTTGGGGAGGGGGGACAGATACGCAGTATTTT. V gene TRBV9 combines with J gene TRBJ2-3, with D maybe TRBD2 (7 bases). Deletions cut 0 bases from V and 3 bases from J, with 17 bases between. CDR3 length: 17 residues. Germline V gene lookup returns CDR1 SGDLS and CDR2 YYNGEE.

The gene calls are TRBV18 and TRBJ2-2; 9 bases match TRBD2. Germline CDR1 is KGHSH and CDR2 is LQKENI. This CDR3 has 18 residues. J lost 0 bases, V lost 1 base, and 6 bases had no gene match. The CDR3 DNA is TGTGCCAGCTCACCACTAGGCCTAGCGGGGACGAACACCGGGGAGCTGTTTTTT. This gives the protein CASSPLGLAGTNTGELFF.

The chain combines TRBV4-1 with TRBJ2-1; 9 positions match TRBD2. Germline CDR1 reads MGHRA; CDR2 reads YSYEKL. CDR3 length equals 15 residues. With 3 bases clipped from V and 4 bases from J, the junction kept 4 bases outside the gene matches. The CDR3 reads CASSHPSGDYNEQFF. CDR3 in DNA: TGCGCCAGCAGCCACCCTAGCGGGGATTACAATGAGCAGTTCTTC.

The chain recombines TRBV16 with TRBJ2-3; 9 bases are a match to TRBD2. CDR1 is KGHSY and CDR2 is FQNENV in the germline V gene. V shed 3 bases and J 0 bases; nucleotides not matched to a gene: 7. The CDR3 is 17 amino acids. In nucleotides, the CDR3 is TGTGCCAGCAGCCACAAACTAGCGGGCCATAGCACAGATACGCAGTATTTT. Encoded protein: CASSHKLAGHSTDTQYF.

V and J are TRBV7-2 and TRBJ1-1; D is unclear. The germline V gene encodes CDR1 SGHTA and CDR2 FQGNSA. Trimming pared 4 bases from V and 8 bases from J, leaving 11 bases between. CDR3 length: 12 amino acids. For the CDR3, the DNA is TGTGCCAGCAGCTACCCCGGGAGAGAAGCTTTCTTT. Translation gives CASSYPGREAFF. Using reference TRBV7-2 and TRBJ1-1 for the parts outside the CDR3, the full variable domain is GAGVSQSPSNKVTEKGKDVELRCDPISGHTALYWYRQSLGQGLEFLIYFQGNSAPDKSGLPSDRFSAERTGGSVSTLTIQRTQQEDSAVYLCASSYPGREAFFGQGTRLTVV.

J is TRBJ1-3 and V is TRBV25-1; a possible D gene is TRBD1 (6 bases). Germline V CDR1 and CDR2: MGHDK, SYGVNS. The CDR3 has 15 residues. Between the trimmed V and J ends, which lost 1 base and 4 bases, there was a span of 11 bases. Here the CDR3 reads CASSELGTLGNTIYF. The DNA of the CDR3 is TGTGCCAGCAGTGAATTAGGGACATTGGGAAACACCATATATTTT.